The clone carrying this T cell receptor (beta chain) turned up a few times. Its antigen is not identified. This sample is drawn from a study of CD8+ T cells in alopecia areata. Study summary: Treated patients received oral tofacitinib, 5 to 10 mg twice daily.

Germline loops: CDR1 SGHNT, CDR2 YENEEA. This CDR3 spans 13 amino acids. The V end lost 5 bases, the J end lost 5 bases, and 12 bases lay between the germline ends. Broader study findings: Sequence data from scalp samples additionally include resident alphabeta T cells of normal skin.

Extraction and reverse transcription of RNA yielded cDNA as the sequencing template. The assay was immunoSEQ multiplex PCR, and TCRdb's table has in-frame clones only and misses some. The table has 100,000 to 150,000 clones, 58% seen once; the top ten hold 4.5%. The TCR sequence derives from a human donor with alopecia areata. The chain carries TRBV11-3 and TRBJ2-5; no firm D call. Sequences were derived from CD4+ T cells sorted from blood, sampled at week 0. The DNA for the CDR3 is TGTGCCAGCAGCCATGGGCGCCGGGAGACCCAGTACTTC. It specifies CASSHGRRETQYF.